This TCR beta chain derives from a study of tissue T cells after allogeneic stem cell transplantation (dated by TCRdb to between 2021 and 2024). At the level of the whole study: The study profiled TCR beta repertoires across many tissues from research autopsies of patients with and without GVHD, plus mouse models of GVHD. On the human side, the study was prospective and observational, with no blinding or randomization.

The meaning of the sample's time point label: mouse harvest day 7 after allogeneic transplant. Mouse grafts combined 10^7 T-cell-depleted bone marrow cells with 10^6 splenic CD5+ T cells, given via tail vein injection. Mouse GVHD was modeled in a major MHC-mismatch B6 (H2b) into BALB/c (H2d) model, with tissues profiled at day 7 or 14. Mouse tissues and retro-orbital blood were harvested on day 7 or 14 post-transplant using separate sterile tools per animal; livers were flushed beforehand. Before genomic DNA was isolated with the DNeasy Blood & Tissue Kit, mouse tissues were minced with razor blades in buffered saline. Comments on this clone: This clone's antigen is unknown. In this entry, gene names and germline sequences are mouse ones. The read terminates 1 residue before the CDR3 end, so the remaining end is supplied by the germline J gene.

What the authors observed across the whole study: In both patients and mice, T cells from blood and spleen covered only a limited part of the TCR repertoire found in tissues. Only a few T cell clones appeared in more than one patient, yet motif-based clustering showed tissue-specific repertoire signatures that were shared between patients. Which tissue TCRs were alloreactive or antigen-specific was not determined in the study, and some clones might have been persisting host cells. The patient cohort was small and varied clinically, and sampling depth was recognized as a limitation. Within patients, how anatomically similar tissues were was a major factor shaping TCR repertoire composition, regardless of disease or transplant status.

Preparation of the library involved the immunoSEQ multiplex PCR assay. TCRbeta CDR3 sequencing was done by Adaptive Biotechnologies at survey depth, reporting CDR3 sequences, V/J genes, productive frequency and template counts. Amplification of TCR beta CDR3 regions started from genomic DNA instead of RNA. The source study handled its data this way. Pairwise repertoire overlap between tissues was quantified with Jensen-Shannon divergence, where 1 means complete divergence and 0 identical. Tissues were clustered by single-linkage agglomerative hierarchical clustering of pairwise JSD values and displayed as dendrograms. All patient samples were analyzed with GLIPH2 using simulation_depth 1000, kmer_min_depth 3 and cdr3_length_cutoff 8, and only groups containing more than two unique CDR3s were kept. A standardized tissue-overlap score extrapolated Jaccard GLIPH-group overlap across patients to a standard repertoire size of 1000 clones. Linear mixed-effect models, with tissue included as a fixed effect and individual included as a random effect, were used to assess associations of diversity with clinical or experimental variables. Held by TCRdb, this immuneACCESS table contains in-frame sequences only and omits some clones. Under half of the omission traces to an unresolved V gene where checked; the cause of the rest is unknown. V, J and clone size reflect that table, while D and trimming were determined from the DNA. The sample has thousands of clones on record, roughly 45% of them singletons. The ten most abundant clones make up 6.5% to 7.5% of the sample.

The germline V gene (reference sequence) sets CDR1 to LGHDT and CDR2 to YNNKQL. There are 15 amino acids in the CDR3, from cysteine to phenylalanine inclusive. Only the CDR3 bases that were read are kept: 42 of them, in frame from base 1. Trimming accounts for 4 bases at V and 7 bases at J, while the number of junction bases matched to no gene is 7. The clonotype was recovered from a female BALB/c mouse given C57BL/6 T cells with graft-versus-host disease after an allogeneic hematopoietic cell transplant. Sequencing was done on a sample of gut tissue. This sequence uses TRBV4 and TRBJ2-4, with TRBD2 matching 11 junction bases. This receptor has the CDR3 CASSWTGGRMDTLYF. CDR3 DNA (partial): TGTGCCAGCAGCTGGACTGGGGGGAGGATGGACACCTTGTAC.